The sequence of this T cell receptor (beta chain) was determined in a study of blood T cell repertoires in COVID-19. The wider study: Samples representing acute and convalescent COVID-19 were sourced from the United States, Italy and Spain. T cells, B-cell-depleted T cells, or PBMCs supplied cDNA or gDNA.

The germline CDR1 and CDR2 sequences are LNHDA and SQIVND (reference sequence). V lost 3 bases and J 16 bases, leaving 21 bases between the germline ends. The CDR3 has 14 residues. Per the study methods: Amplification of reference gene primers provided the estimated nucleated cell counts. Profiling relied on immunoSEQ multiplex PCR, and the TCRdb table lists in-frame clones only, not all of them. The V and J calls and clone size were taken over from that table, and D and trimming were inferred from the DNA. Among 80,000 to 100,000 clones listed, approximately 86% were seen once. The rearrangement joins TRBV19 to TRBJ1-4, with a possible D match to TRBD1 (6 bases). The sequenced material came from peripheral blood. This TCR was recovered from an older man with active or convalescent COVID-19. CDR3 residues: CASSMSGGRSFRFF. The CDR3 DNA is TGTGCCAGTAGTATGTCTGGGGGCCGTTCCTTTCGGTTTTTT.